Listed below are T cell receptor beta chains from one sample, sequenced in a study of T-cell reconstitution after alpha-beta-depleted transplantation in children. TCRdb re-derived calls from the PCR reads in MiXCR, one entry per CDR3 protein. Altogether 540,000 or so distinct CDR3 sequences are present, under 25% being singletons, with the ten largest covering approximately 14%. The sequenced sample was PBMCs, mostly from graft donor cells, obtained 360 days after TCRalphabeta/CD19-depleted stem cell transplant. The receptor set was obtained from a boy under two years old who had a stem cell transplant for acute myeloid leukemia, so the T cells may come from the graft donor. Each CDR3 is given without its conserved first and last residue.

j_call	v_call	cdr3_aa
TRBJ1-6	TRBV7-8	ASSLGGTSPLH
TRBJ2-1	TRBV12-3/TRBV12-4	ASTPGGAGNEQF
TRBJ2-5	TRBV20-1	SASFVLQETQY
TRBJ2-5	TRBV18	ASSPWESNQETQY
TRBJ2-5	TRBV20-1	SARDWDRGYKQETQY
TRBJ1-1	TRBV27	ASSTNPVVGDEAF
TRBJ2-5	TRBV13	ASSKSGGEKMKTQY
TRBJ2-4	TRBV12-3/TRBV12-4	ASSDRENIQY
TRBJ2-7	TRBV7-8	ASSLHLAYEQY
TRBJ1-5	TRBV27	ASSLGQGARQPQH
TRBJ2-3	TRBV4-2	ASSQEQGWTDTQY
TRBJ2-1	TRBV4-1	ASSQYRDDEQF
TRBJ1-1	TRBV7-9	ASSLARGVAEAF
TRBJ2-5	TRBV21-1	ASSIHGSGRETQY
TRBJ1-1	TRBV28	ASLPNRGRNTEAF
TRBJ2-1	TRBV29-1	SVAVGGGSNEQF
TRBJ2-5	TRBV29-1	SVAGTGDRETQY
TRBJ2-1	TRBV5-1	ASTLMDEQF
TRBJ1-5	TRBV20-1	SAAGSRFNQPQH
TRBJ2-6	TRBV5-5	ASSLVSGWTSGANVLT
TRBJ2-5	TRBV2	ASSTGKETQY
TRBJ2-3	TRBV6-1	ASGTEGRGDTQY
TRBJ2-1	TRBV4-3	ASSRPSSSGGPSSYNEQF
TRBJ2-6	TRBV10-2	ASRTTGSGANVLT
TRBJ1-1	TRBV29-1	IVEWPHGRPNTEAF
TRBJ2-3	TRBV20-1	SAVSGGYTDTQY
TRBJ2-3	TRBV5-1	ASSLRTGESTDTQY
TRBJ2-3	TRBV9	ASSVRGLDTQY
TRBJ2-7	TRBV6-5	ASGDEQY
TRBJ2-2	TRBV6-5	ASSYSVNTGELF
TRBJ2-5	TRBV20-1	SASPGREETQY